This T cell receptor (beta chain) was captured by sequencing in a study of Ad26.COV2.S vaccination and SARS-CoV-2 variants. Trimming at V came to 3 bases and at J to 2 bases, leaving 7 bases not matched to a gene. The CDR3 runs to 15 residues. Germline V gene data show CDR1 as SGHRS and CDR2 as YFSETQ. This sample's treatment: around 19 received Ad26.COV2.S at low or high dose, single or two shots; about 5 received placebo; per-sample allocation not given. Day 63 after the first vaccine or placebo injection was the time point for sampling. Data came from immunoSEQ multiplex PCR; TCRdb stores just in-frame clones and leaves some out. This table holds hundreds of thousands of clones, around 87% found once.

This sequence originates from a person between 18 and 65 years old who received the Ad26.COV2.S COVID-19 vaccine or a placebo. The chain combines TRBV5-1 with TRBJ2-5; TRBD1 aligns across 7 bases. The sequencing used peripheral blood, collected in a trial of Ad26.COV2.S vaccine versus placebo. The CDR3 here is CASSSKPGQQETQYF. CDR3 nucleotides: TGCGCCAGCAGCTCAAAGCCGGGACAGCAAGAGACCCAGTACTTC.